The 16 T cell receptor beta chains given below trace back to one sample, sequenced in a study of cytomegalovirus exposure and HLA in healthy donors. TCRdb's table, derived via immunoSEQ multiplex PCR, lists solely in-frame clones and lacks some. The data hold over 200,000 clones, with 83% observed a single time. The sample consisted of PBMCs. The origin of the receptors is a woman younger than 30 in good health and CMV-seronegative.

V gene TRBV6-1 combines with J gene TRBJ2-7; D may match TRBD1 or TRBD2 (5 bases each). V lost 3 bases to trimming and J lost 5 bases, with 11 bases between them. The CDR3 extends over 13 amino acids. Germline V gene lookup returns CDR1 MNHNS and CDR2 SASEGT. The chain's CDR3 is CASSDARGHEQYF. The CDR3 DNA reads TGTGCCAGCAGTGATGCCCGGGGCCACGAGCAGTACTTC.

The rearrangement joins TRBV7-3 to TRBJ2-1; D not certain. The CDR3 runs 13 residues. Between the trimmed V and J ends, which lost 2 bases and 2 bases, there was a span of 4 bases. Germline V gives CDR1 SGHTA, CDR2 FQGTGA. The CDR3, as DNA: TGTGCCAGCAGCTTAGGCACCTACAATGAGCAGTTCTTC. Protein: CASSLGTYNEQFF.

The chain employs TRBV28 and TRBJ2-1; D gene uncertain. Germline CDR1 and CDR2: MDHEN and SYDVKM. The CDR3 runs to 13 residues. Trimming removed 7 bases at V and 9 bases at J, with 16 bases between. The CDR3: CASTSGLRLEQFF. The DNA of the CDR3 is TGTGCCAGCACCTCCGGGCTCCGACTTGAGCAGTTCTTC.

This rearrangement joins TRBV7-6 to TRBJ2-7; D may be TRBD2 (5 bases). The germline V and J ends were trimmed by 0 bases and 1 base, with 10 bases remaining between them. Germline V gene lookup returns CDR1 SGHVS and CDR2 FNYEAQ. The CDR3 runs to 15 residues. In DNA form, the CDR3 reads TGTGCCAGCAGCTTAGCGGGCAGGACTTCCTACGAGCAGTACTTC. It specifies CASSLAGRTSYEQYF. The full variable domain, rest sourced from reference TRBV7-6 and TRBJ2-7, is GAGVSQSPRYKVTKRGQDVALRCDPISGHVSLYWYRQALGQGPEFLTYFNYEAQQDKSGLPNDRFSAERPEGSISTLTIQRTEQRDSAMYRCASSLAGRTSYEQYFGPGTRLTVT.

V usage is TRBV2 and J usage is TRBJ1-6, with a weak D call TRBD1 (6 bases). V was trimmed by 6 bases and J by 8 bases, leaving 17 bases between them. The CDR3 is 15 amino acids. Looked up from germline, CDR1 is SNHLY and CDR2 is FYNNEI. The CDR3 DNA follows: TGTGCCAGCAGCGCGCAGGGGAGGACTGATTCACCCCTCCACTTT. Translated: CASSAQGRTDSPLHF.

V is TRBV12-5 and J is TRBJ1-5; D not resolved. Germline CDR1 reads LGHNT; CDR2 reads FRNRAP. V was shortened by 1 base and J by 3 bases, with 7 bases between the two germline ends. The CDR3 has 14 amino acids. Here the CDR3 reads CASGLGLYNQPQHF. In DNA, the CDR3 is TGTGCTAGTGGTTTGGGGTTATACAATCAGCCCCAGCATTTT.

The chain links TRBV6-1 to TRBJ1-2, with D hard to call. V was trimmed by 3 bases and J by 9 bases, leaving 20 bases between them. Per the germline V gene, CDR1 is MNHNS and CDR2 is SASEGT. This CDR3 has 15 residues. CDR3: CASSDARGFDLRYTF. CDR3 in DNA: TGTGCCAGCAGTGACGCTAGAGGTTTTGACTTACGCTACACCTTC.

This clone came up once. V is TRBV9 and J is TRBJ2-1; 13 nucleotides line up with TRBD2. The CDR3 extends over 16 amino acids. The V gene's germline CDR1 is SGDLS and CDR2 YYNGEE. J gave up 10 bases and V 0 bases, and 7 bases lay outside the gene matches. The DNA of the CDR3 is TGTGCCAGCAGCGTAGAGGGACTAGCGGGGTCCAACGAGCAGTTCTTC. This translates into CASSVEGLAGSNEQFF.

The CDR3 loop reads CASTPSGWSQPQHF. The CDR3 DNA follows: TGTGCCAGCACCCCCTCGGGGTGGAGTCAGCCCCAGCATTTT. The gene calls are TRBV28 and TRBJ1-5; D remains ambiguous. Germline CDR1 and CDR2: MDHEN and SYDVKM. CDR3 size: 14 residues. The germline V and J ends were trimmed by 7 bases and 6 bases, with 16 bases remaining between them.

This clone was recorded once. The chain is built from TRBV7-8 and TRBJ2-7, with D perhaps TRBD2 (5 bases). The germline V and J ends were trimmed by 0 bases and 2 bases, with 14 bases remaining between them. Germline V CDR1 and CDR2: SGHVS, FQNEAQ. The CDR3 consists of 16 residues. CDR3 in DNA: TGTGCCAGCAGCTTAGCAGGAGGCAGCGGAGCCTACGAGCAGTACTTC. Encoded protein: CASSLAGGSGAYEQYF.

J is TRBJ1-5 and V is TRBV6-6, with D uncertain. The CDR3 contains 14 residues. The germline V gene encodes CDR1 MNHNY and CDR2 SVGAGI (reference sequence). V lost 2 bases, J lost 3 bases, and 8 bases lay in between. The CDR3 bases are TGTGCCAGCAGTTACGGAAGCCCCAATCAGCCCCAGCATTTT. It encodes CASSYGSPNQPQHF.

This clone was recorded a few times. The chain combines TRBV6-5 with TRBJ1-2; D is perhaps TRBD1 (6 bases). The CDR3 contains 13 residues. Trimming pared 4 bases from V and 5 bases from J, leaving 11 bases between. CDR1 is MNHEY, CDR2 SVGAGI, per germline. In nucleotides, the CDR3 is TGTGCCAGCAGTTTACAGGGATGGTATGGCTACACCTTC. Protein product: CASSLQGWYGYTF.

The chain joins TRBV2 to TRBJ1-1; tentative D call: TRBD1 (5 bases). V lost 10 bases and J lost 1, with 10 bases in between. The CDR3 consists of 12 residues. In germline, CDR1 is SNHLY, CDR2 FYNNEI. This CDR3 reads CATDSWNTEAFF. CDR3 sequence (DNA): TGTGCCACCGACAGTTGGAACACTGAAGCTTTCTTT. The entire variable domain, with the rest obtained from reference TRBV2 and TRBJ1-1, is as follows: EPEVTQTPSHQVTQMGQEVILRCVPISNHLYFYWYRQILGQKVEFLVSFYNNEISEKSEIFDDQFSVERPDGSNFTLKIRSTKLEDSAMYFCATDSWNTEAFFGQGTRLTVV.

This sequence joins TRBV18 and TRBJ2-3; the match to TRBD2 covers 8 bases. The V gene end was trimmed by 1 base and the J gene end by 2 bases; junction bases not matched to a gene: 8. The CDR3 length is 17 residues. CDR1 is KGHSH and CDR2 is LQKENI in the germline V gene. The CDR3 is CASSPLASGSTTDTQYF. For the CDR3, the DNA is TGTGCCAGCTCACCACTAGCCAGCGGGAGTACCACAGATACGCAGTATTTT.

The chain carries TRBV7-9 and TRBJ1-1; 10 nucleotides align to TRBD1. CDR1 is SEHNR, CDR2 FQNEAQ, per germline (reference sequence). V lost 7 bases to trimming and J lost 3 bases; unmatched junction nucleotides: 8. The CDR3 totals 15 residues. The CDR3, as DNA: TGTGCCAGCATCGATCCAGGGACAGGGGACACTGAAGCTTTCTTT. Protein product: CASIDPGTGDTEAFF.

This clone was seen once. In DNA, the CDR3 is TGTGCCAGCTCACCTCGGTCAGGGGATGAGTACGACTATGGCTACACCTTC. Translating it yields CASSPRSGDEYDYGYTF. The genes are TRBV18 and TRBJ1-2, with D tentatively TRBD1 (6 bases). This CDR3 spans 17 amino acids. From germline, CDR1 is KGHSH and CDR2 LQKENI. V lost 3 bases and J 3 bases, leaving 20 bases between the germline ends.